Listed below are T cell receptor beta chains from one sample, sequenced in a study of cytomegalovirus exposure and HLA in healthy donors. The data were produced by immunoSEQ multiplex PCR, yet TCRdb's version contains in-frame clones alone and is incomplete. Found here are around 200,000 clones, around 81% of them singletons; the top ten hold roughly 1.9%. The sequenced sample consisted of PBMCs. The source is a woman younger than 45 in good health and CMV-seropositive. Both conserved end residues are part of each CDR3. Each record gives: D gene, J gene, V gene, CDR3 protein. D genes are given only for firm matches.

>.|TRBJ2-5|TRBV7-2
CASSSGFGETQYF
>.|TRBJ1-1|TRBV7-2
CASSLVTLNTEAFF
>TRBD1|TRBJ1-2|TRBV4-3
CASSQDLLTGLYGYTF
>TRBD2|TRBJ2-7|TRBV15
CATSRGTSGKFYEQYF
>.|TRBJ1-5|TRBV5-8
CASMYLSQPQHF
>.|TRBJ2-2|TRBV14
CASSHRSSTGELFF
>.|TRBJ2-1|TRBV6-5
CASSSGSQRKFF
>.|TRBJ1-1|TRBV7-8
CASSLARGREAFF
>TRBD1|TRBJ2-3|TRBV5-4
CASSRGQGTDTQYF
>.|TRBJ1-3|TRBV29-1
CSVQGTNTIYF
>TRBD1|TRBJ1-2|TRBV2
CASSLEGQGASGYTF
>.|TRBJ2-2|TRBV5-1
CASSHSRGYTGELFF
>.|TRBJ1-4|TRBV6-5
CATREWGNEKLFF
>.|TRBJ2-7|TRBV7-8
CASSPSSYEQYF
>.|TRBJ1-1|TRBV27
CASSLVWGGALATEAFF
>TRBD1|TRBJ2-7|TRBV5-4
CASSLRTPRDRGTYEQYF
>.|TRBJ1-1|TRBV15
CATSRDRGNTEAFF
>.|TRBJ1-4|TRBV10-3
CAISRKQGDEKLFF
>TRBD1|TRBJ2-7|TRBV11-2
CASSMPGQGLEQYF
>.|TRBJ2-1|TRBV25-1
CASSEGTGLAYNEQFF
>TRBD2|TRBJ2-3|TRBV4-1
CASSQGGLAGGRTDTQYF
>.|TRBJ2-5|TRBV2
CASSVFGRETQYF
>.|TRBJ2-2|TRBV30
CAWSFRAGATGELFF
>.|TRBJ2-2|TRBV25-1
CASSGNRGGSTGELFF
>TRBD1|TRBJ1-2|TRBV5-1
CASSLRGVGQGYGYTF
>.|TRBJ1-4|TRBV5-6
CASSLKRHGAPNEKLFF
>TRBD1|TRBJ1-1|TRBV4-1
CASSRQGPGTEAFF
>.|TRBJ1-5|TRBV19
CASSITWQNNQPQHF
>TRBD2|TRBJ2-3|TRBV30
CAWRPGLNTDTQYF
>.|TRBJ1-1|TRBV18
CASSPFSGGRNTEAFF
>TRBD1|TRBJ2-1|TRBV6-5
CASSLTGTDYNEQFF
>TRBD1|TRBJ2-2|TRBV10-3
CAISESRGRDTGELFF
>.|TRBJ1-4|TRBV7-2
CASSPQRGRGNEKLFF
>TRBD1|TRBJ1-6|TRBV30
CAWNLGQGGIGSPLHF
>.|TRBJ2-7|TRBV5-4
CASSNSYGGLYEQYF
>TRBD2|TRBJ2-1|TRBV4-3
CASSQEAGERYNEQFF
>TRBD1|TRBJ1-1|TRBV18
CASSQTTGANTEAFF
>.|TRBJ1-1|TRBV7-2
CASSRGGSTEAFF
>TRBD2|TRBJ2-7|TRBV7-9
CALGLAGDRAYEQYF
>TRBD2|TRBJ2-1|TRBV19
CASRLGLASNNEQFF